This T cell receptor (beta chain) was retrieved from a study of control samples from healthy donors and cancer patients. V shed 3 bases and J 8 bases; nucleotides not matched to a gene: 6. The CDR3 loop spans 14 amino acids. Germline lookup yields CDR1 DFQATT and CDR2 SNEGSKA (reference sequence). Method: immunoSEQ multiplex PCR; TCRdb's copy keeps in-frame clones and lacks some. The table includes 40,000 to 60,000 clones, 75% to 90% detected once. The chain carries TRBV20-1 and TRBJ2-1; 11 bases line up with TRBD1. Source material: PBMCs. This clonotype was obtained from a man aged 55 to 69 with head and neck cancer. The CDR3 region has the DNA TGCAGTGCTAGTTGGACAGGGGGCTTGGATGAGCAGTTCTTC. Protein product: CSASWTGGLDEQFF.